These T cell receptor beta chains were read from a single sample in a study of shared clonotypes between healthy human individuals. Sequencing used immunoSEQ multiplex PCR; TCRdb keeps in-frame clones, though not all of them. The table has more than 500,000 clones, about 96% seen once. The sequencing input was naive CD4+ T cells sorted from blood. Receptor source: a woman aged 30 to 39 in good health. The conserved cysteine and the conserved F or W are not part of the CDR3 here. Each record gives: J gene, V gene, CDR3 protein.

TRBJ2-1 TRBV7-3 ASSPLVSTPNNEQF
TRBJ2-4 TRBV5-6 ASNLGQAKNIQY
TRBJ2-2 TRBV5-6 ASSLQGRFTGELF
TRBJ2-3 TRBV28 ASSLPGEGTDTQY
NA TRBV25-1 ASSAGTSGSYEQY
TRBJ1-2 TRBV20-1 SARDRGGYT
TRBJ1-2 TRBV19 ASSIADNYGYT
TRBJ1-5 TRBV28 ASSLFGQPQH
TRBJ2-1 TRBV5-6 ASSFGLNEQF
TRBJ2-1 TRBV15 ATSRYGNEQF
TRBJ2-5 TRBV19 ASSLAPSYQETQY
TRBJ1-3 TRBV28 ASRGASSGNTIY
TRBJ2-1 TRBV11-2 ASSLDQGAYNEQF
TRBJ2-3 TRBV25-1 ASSDPGRHTQY
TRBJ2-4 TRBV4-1 ASSQGQTSGRSKNIQY
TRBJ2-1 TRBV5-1 ASSALAGGGDEQF
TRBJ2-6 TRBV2 ASGGRFSGANVLT
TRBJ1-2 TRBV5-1 ASSLDSLYGYT
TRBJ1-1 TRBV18 ASSPPTEAEAF
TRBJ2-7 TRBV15 ATSRDPGLYEQY
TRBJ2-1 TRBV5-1 ASSLFSGSSYNEQF
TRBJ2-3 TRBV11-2 ASSLGDGVSYGAADTQY
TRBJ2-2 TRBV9 ASSVVGSTGELF
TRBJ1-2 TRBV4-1 ASSQALSPGQGIFYGYT
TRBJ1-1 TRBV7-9 ASDPGDRGEAF
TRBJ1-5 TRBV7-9 ASSLPGQPQH
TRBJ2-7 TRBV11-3 ASSLTGWSCEQY
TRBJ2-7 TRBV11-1 ASSARLAGGPYEQY
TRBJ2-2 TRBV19 ASSARVSGELF
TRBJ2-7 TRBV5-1 ASSISGQGYEQY
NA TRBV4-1 ASSQDRTSSYEQY
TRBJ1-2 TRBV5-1 ASSLDRAEVANYGYT
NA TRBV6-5 ASSTWTSGFYEQY
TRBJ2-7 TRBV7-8 ASSLVGASGTEQY
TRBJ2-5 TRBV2 ASRDNQETQY
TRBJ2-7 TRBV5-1 ASSRGPKGSSYEQY
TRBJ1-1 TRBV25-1 ASRSNTEAF
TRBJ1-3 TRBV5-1 ASSSGTGGNTIY
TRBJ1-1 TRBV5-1 ASSLRGNTEAF
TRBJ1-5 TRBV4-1 ASSQEGQVTQPQH
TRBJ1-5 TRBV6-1 ASSESIRGGQPQH
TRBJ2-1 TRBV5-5 ASIEQGDEQF
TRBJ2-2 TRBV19 ASISASSGTFGELF
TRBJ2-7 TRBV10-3 AISGPETYEQY
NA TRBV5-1 ASSSLSGGSGEQY
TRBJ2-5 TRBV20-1 RAHKQETQY
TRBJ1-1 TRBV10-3 AISGQGPSSRLRNTEAF